These 18 T cell receptor beta chains came from one sample sequenced in a study of follicular helper T cells after annual influenza vaccination (dated by TCRdb to about 2017). The method behind the library was the immunoSEQ multiplex PCR assay. Held by TCRdb, this immuneACCESS table contains in-frame sequences only and omits some clones. Under half of the omission traces to an unresolved V gene where checked; the cause of the rest is unknown. The sample table contains some 10,000 clones; only one count was recorded for 80% to 85% of them. In total, the top ten clones hold 1.5% of the sample. Taken with the paper, the label for time point translates to: 2015-2016 season, pre-vaccination. Specimen: CXCR5+ CD38- circulating T follicular helper cells from blood, collected on the day of influenza vaccination. The sample's cell subset or site label is to be understood as: circulating Tfh, non-naive CD4+CXCR5+PD-1+ (ICOS+CD38+ or ICOS-CD38-). All receptors come from an adult who received the influenza vaccine.

The chain has TRBV7-2 and TRBJ1-2; TRBD1 might be the D (5 bases). V was shortened by 5 bases and J by 7 bases, with 14 bases between the two germline ends. CDR1 and CDR2 from the germline V gene are SGHTA and FQGNSA. CDR3 length: 13 amino acids. The CDR3 DNA reads TGTGCCAGCAGCCCTCTCGGGGGGGGTGGCTACACCTTC. The encoded protein is CASSPLGGGGYTF. The entire variable domain, with the rest obtained from reference TRBV7-2 and TRBJ1-2, is as follows: GAGVSQSPSNKVTEKGKDVELRCDPISGHTALYWYRQSLGQGLEFLIYFQGNSAPDKSGLPSDRFSAERTGGSVSTLTIQRTQQEDSAVYLCASSPLGGGGYTFGSGTRLTVV.

The V call is TRBV7-9, the J call TRBJ2-3; 8 bases agree with TRBD2. J lost 0 bases, V lost 5 bases, and 4 bases had no gene match. Germline-derived CDR1 and CDR2 are SEHNR and FQNEAQ (reference sequence). The CDR3 is 15 residues long. CDR3 DNA: TGTGCCAGCAGCCGGGGGGGCTGGAGCACAGATACGCAGTATTTT. It codes for CASSRGGWSTDTQYF.

The V gene is TRBV5-4, the J gene TRBJ1-3, with a possible D match to TRBD1 (6 bases). Germline CDR1 reads SGHNT; CDR2 reads YYREEE (reference sequence). The CDR3 sequence is 17 residues long. V lost 1 base and J lost 4, with 18 bases in between. The CDR3 reads CASSLRSGGASGNTIYF. CDR3 DNA sequence: TGTGCCAGCAGCTTGCGTTCTGGGGGCGCATCCGGAAACACCATATATTTT.

The chain combines TRBV27 with TRBJ2-1, with TRBD2 identical over 13 bases. Germline V gene data show CDR1 as MNHEY and CDR2 as SMNVEV (reference sequence). With 5 bases clipped from V and 3 bases from J, the junction kept 4 bases outside the gene matches. This CDR3 contains 16 residues. In DNA form, the CDR3 reads TGTGCCAGCAGTCCACGACTAGCGGGAGGCTACAATGAGCAGTTCTTC. This encodes CASSPRLAGGYNEQFF.

The gene calls are TRBV28 and TRBJ2-3; D uncertain. Germline V gene data show CDR1 as MDHEN and CDR2 as SYDVKM. V lost 0 bases to trimming and J lost 4 bases, with 5 bases between them. This CDR3 spans 13 amino acids. The CDR3 DNA is TGTGCCAGCAGTTTATGGGGCCCAGATACGCAGTATTTT. Protein sequence: CASSLWGPDTQYF.

V usage is TRBV6-1 and J usage is TRBJ2-7; weak D call: TRBD1 (5 bases). Trimming stripped 2 bases from V and 4 bases from J, with 12 bases between. The CDR3 contains 14 residues. Per germline, CDR1 MNHNS and CDR2 SASEGT. The CDR3 region has the DNA TGTGCCAGCAGTGAATATTTAAGGGGTTACGAGCAGTACTTC. Translating gives CASSEYLRGYEQYF.

The genes are TRBV5-1 and TRBJ1-2; D possibly corresponds to TRBD1 (6 bases). CDR1 is SGHRS, CDR2 YFSETQ, per germline. The V and J ends lost 3 bases and 4 bases respectively, with 13 bases between them. The CDR3 loop spans 14 amino acids. The DNA of the CDR3 is TGCGCCAGCAGCTCTGACAGGTCGGTCTATGGCTACACCTTC. Protein sequence: CASSSDRSVYGYTF.

The genes are TRBV10-3 and TRBJ2-1; D call uncertain. The V gene lost 1 base and the J gene lost 8 bases, with 9 bases spanning the gap. Germline V gives CDR1 ENHRY, CDR2 SYGVKD. CDR3 size: 13 residues. CDR3 sequence: CAISELPGYEQFF. The CDR3 coding sequence is TGTGCCATCAGTGAGTTGCCTGGCTATGAGCAGTTCTTC.

The chain combines TRBV28 with TRBJ1-1; D is undetermined. The V end was cut by 4 bases, the J end by 4 bases, with 16 bases between. Germline CDR1 MDHEN, CDR2 SYDVKM. The length of the CDR3 is 15 residues. The CDR3 nucleotides read TGTGCCAGCAGTTCCTCCGGGGTTTGGGCCACTGAAGCTTTCTTT. As protein: CASSSSGVWATEAFF.

In the case of this clone: An end of the junction does not agree with germline; a read error may underlie this. The rearrangement links TRBV7-7 to TRBJ2-5; 7 positions agree with TRBD2. In germline, CDR1 is SSHAT, CDR2 FNYEAQ (reference sequence). The CDR3 has 12 amino acids. The CDR3 sequence is CASSGLGETQYF. The CDR3 region has the DNA TGTGCTAGCAGTGGACTAGGAGAGACCCAGTACTTC.

The rearrangement uses TRBV6-5 and TRBJ1-1; D is uncertain. There are 12 residues in the CDR3. Per the germline V gene, CDR1 is MNHEY and CDR2 is SVGAGI. V was pared by 8 bases and J by 3 bases, with 10 bases between. The CDR3 nucleotides read TGTGCCAGCCGGGGTTGGTACACTGAAGCTTTCTTT. Translation: CASRGWYTEAFF.

The count of this clone is one. The rearrangement links TRBV5-1 to TRBJ2-4; 8 bases match TRBD2. The J segment lost 9 bases and the V segment lost 3 bases, leaving 14 bases of the junction unmatched. The CDR3 is 16 residues long. The germline V gene has CDR1 SGHRS and CDR2 YFSETQ. CDR3 DNA sequence: TGCGCCAGCAGCTCCGAGCGGGAGCACACCTTAGGCATTCAGTACTTC. This codes for CASSSEREHTLGIQYF.

The chain links TRBV11-2 to TRBJ2-7; 13 bases match TRBD2. The length of the CDR3 is 15 residues. With 7 bases clipped from V and 4 bases from J, the junction kept 7 bases outside the gene matches. Per the germline V gene, CDR1 is SGHAT and CDR2 is FQNNGV. The DNA for the CDR3 is TGTGCCAGCACCTGGACTAGCGGGGGCGGATACGAGCAGTACTTC. Its translation: CASTWTSGGGYEQYF.

In this sample, this clone turned up a few times. V and J are TRBV28 and TRBJ1-1; D gene unclear. The CDR3 contains 12 residues. Germline V gives CDR1 MDHEN, CDR2 SYDVKM. V was cut by 6 bases and J by 4 bases, with 9 bases left in between. CDR3 nucleotides: TGTGCCAGCAGCCTCACAGTCACTGAAGCTTTCTTT. Amino acid sequence: CASSLTVTEAFF.

The V call is TRBV19, the J call TRBJ2-5; 12 nucleotides line up with TRBD2. In germline, CDR1 is LNHDA, CDR2 SQIVND (reference sequence). This CDR3 is built from 16 residues. J lost 5 bases, V lost 6 bases, and 10 bases had no gene match. The CDR3 DNA follows: TGTGCCAGTAGCCCAACCGGGACTAGCGGGTTGGAGACCCAGTACTTC. The encoded protein is CASSPTGTSGLETQYF.

This chain connects TRBV28 to TRBJ1-5; D gene uncertain. V lost 6 bases and J 1 base, leaving 7 bases between the germline ends. CDR3 length: 13 residues. Per germline, CDR1 MDHEN and CDR2 SYDVKM. CDR3 nucleotide sequence: TGTGCCAGCAGGGGCAGGAGCAATCAGCCCCAGCATTTT. Amino acids: CASRGRSNQPQHF. Combining the CDR3 with reference TRBV28 and TRBJ1-5 gives the whole variable domain DVKVTQSSRYLVKRTGEKVFLECVQDMDHENMFWYRQDPGLGLRLIYFSYDVKMKEKGDIPEGYSVSREKKERFSLILESASTNQTSMYLCASRGRSNQPQHFGDGTRLSIL.

V is TRBV7-9 and J is TRBJ2-7, with 8 nucleotides matching TRBD1. The germline V gene encodes CDR1 SEHNR and CDR2 FQNEAQ (reference sequence). CDR3 length: 18 amino acids. V lost 5 bases and J lost 4; bases outside the gene matches: 19. CDR3 bases: TGTGCCAGCAGCCCTTTCGTTGGGATTGGGACAGGTCCTTACGAGCAGTACTTC. Translation: CASSPFVGIGTGPYEQYF.

This clone was observed once. This chain uses TRBV6-1 with TRBJ1-1; 7 bases line up with TRBD1. CDR1 is MNHNS, CDR2 SASEGT, per germline. After removal of 3 bases from V and 3 bases from J, the junction contained 4 bases not matched to a gene. The CDR3 totals 14 residues. The CDR3 sequence is CASSEAGGDTEAFF. CDR3 DNA: TGTGCCAGCAGTGAGGCAGGGGGGGACACTGAAGCTTTCTTT.